This T cell receptor (beta chain) is drawn from a study of shared clonotypes between healthy human individuals (dated by TCRdb to 2020 to 2022). In terms of the full investigation: A couple of women and a few men aged 18 to 49 years were included in the cohort. For each donor, three plates each were used for CD4 naive and CD4 memory, two plates were used for CD8 naive, and one plate was used for CD8 memory. The study deeply sequenced blood TCR repertoires of five healthy adults to estimate repertoire size and the extent of clonotype sharing between individuals. To increase sequencing depth and limit assay-specific biases, different laboratories used diverse techniques to prepare libraries and sequence TCR repertoires. Between about 0.85 and 8.9 billion PBMCs per donor were obtained by leukapheresis. General study outcomes and caveats: Even with the large sequencing depth, rarefaction of the sorted-subset datasets indicated that sequencing was incomplete. Higher generation probabilities were observed for clonotypes shared by all four sorted-subset donors than for non-shared clonotypes. Pairwise subsampling indicated that sequencing depth was expected to affect the degree of clonotype sharing among donors. Naive subsets generally had larger estimated clonotype richness than memory subsets did. The small number of donors limited the genetic and exposure-history diversity represented. Sharing across several donors was observed for around 5% of naive CD4, about 4% of naive CD8, 2.3% of memory CD4, and around 0.44% of memory CD8 clonotypes. Sampling was limited to blood, and TCR repertoires in tissue likely differ from TCR repertoires in blood.

Cut back by 10 bases and 1 base, the V and J ends lie 14 bases apart. From cysteine to phenylalanine, the CDR3 is 14 amino acids long. Only CDR3 DNA remains: 42 bases, in frame from the first base. From a lookup of the germline V gene, CDR1 and CDR2 are MDHEN and SYDVKM. TCR CDR3 regions were amplified from genomic DNA by multiplex PCR using the deep immunoSEQ assay. Extracted genomic DNA from each cell subset was spread evenly across all wells of several immunoSEQ 96-well plates, with each plate serving as a replicate. Each replicate PCR for sorted subsets received 200 ng genomic DNA, equal to 30,000 or so T cell genomes. The purified libraries were quantified using a Qubit 3.0 fluorometer, sized with a Bioanalyzer 2100, and then quantified again using the KAPA Library Quantification kit. Each immunoSEQ 96-well plate was sequenced on its own single-read 150-cycle Illumina NextSeq 550 flow cell. On the study's bioinformatics: Because only junctional sequences without quality scores were contained in the immunoSEQ output, filtering matching that applied to full-length reads could not be performed. Sequences were annotated with PyIR, a Python wrapper for IgBLAST v1.9, and V/J genes and CDR3 were assigned using IMGT germline references. Reads with weak V/J assignments (E-value above 1e-6), missing CDR3, stop codons, out-of-frame junctions, or ambiguous translated residues were removed. V3J clonotypes were defined as sequences sharing an identical inferred V gene, J gene, and CDR3 amino acid sequence. To compute the percentage overlap between repertoires, the number of shared unique clonotypes was divided by the size of the smaller repertoire. Three approaches were used to assess repertoire richness: RTK rarefaction, the Chao1 estimator, and Recon v2.1 estimates of unobserved clonotypes. Generation probabilities for all TCRbeta clonotypes obtained by the gDNA method from a few donors were computed using OLGA. TCRdb provides this immuneACCESS table in a form limited to in-frame rearrangements. Some clones are lacking; in checked studies, under half of them reflect an unresolved V gene, and why the rest are absent is not known. V and J calls and clone size follow that table, whereas D and trimming were derived from the DNA. In all, the sample holds around 370,000 clones, and 90% to 98% of those were seen once. Of the sample, approximately 0.32% falls within the top ten clones.

With respect to this clone: Its antigen has not been determined. No quality values exist for individual bases; no much larger clone is one base distant.

The donors were healthy, HIV-negative adults with no recently reported acute infections or vaccinations. All donors were Caucasian adults living in Nashville, Tennessee, USA. CD8 memory samples were composed of magnetically selected CD45RO+ cells combined with CCR7-negative CD45RA+ effector memory (TemRA) cells. After blood collection by leukapheresis, PBMCs were isolated using Ficoll-Histopaque density gradient centrifugation and then cryopreserved in the vapor phase of liquid nitrogen. Analytical flow cytometry was used to check the purity and quantity of each magnetically sorted T cell population. Genomic DNA was isolated from each sorted fraction and quantified by UV absorbance on a Nanodrop 2000c.

The specimen was memory CD8+ T cells sorted from blood. The cell subset or site label of this sample denotes: CD45RO+ cells pooled with CCR7-negative TemRA cells. The TCR comes from a man younger than 40 in good health. The rearranged segments are TRBV28 and TRBJ1-3; a confident D gene designation cannot be given. The DNA is as follows: TGTGCCATCACCGGGCCTGAATCTGGAAACACCATATATTTT. It encodes CAITGPESGNTIYF.